These 26 T cell receptor beta chains came from one sample sequenced in a study of shared clonotypes between healthy human individuals (TCRdb year 2020). Library preparation was by the immunoSEQ multiplex PCR assay. TCRdb obtained this table from immuneACCESS and retained in-frame rearrangements with V and J assigned. These tables miss some clones; where compared with another copy, unresolved V genes account for less than half of the shortfall, and the remainder is unexplained. The sample table contains fewer than 2.5 million clones; only one count was recorded for approximately 93% of them. Together, the top ten hold 0.36% of the sample. The material sequenced was naive CD4+ T cells from PBMCs. According to the study, the label for this sample's cell subset or site signals: CD45RA+ positively selected. The source is a man aged 18 to 29 in good health. Some clones in this sample may be carry-over from other donors' samples.

This chain uses TRBV29-1 with TRBJ2-3; unclear D gene. With 3 bases removed from V and 2 bases from J, the gap between germline ends came to 9 bases. This CDR3 has 13 amino acids. Germline CDR1 is SQVTM and CDR2 is ANQGSEA. The CDR3 bases are TGCAGCGTTGAGAGGCGGATCACAGATACGCAGTATTTT. Translated, it gives CSVERRITDTQYF.

This chain joins TRBV5-6 and TRBJ2-3; the D gene is possibly TRBD2 (5 bases). Looked up from germline, CDR1 is SGHDT and CDR2 is YYEEEE. V gave up 5 bases and J gave up 1 base, with 14 bases separating them. The CDR3 has 15 residues. Written as DNA, the CDR3 is TGTGCCAGCAGGGCCGGGGTAACCGGCACAGATACGCAGTATTTT. As protein: CASRAGVTGTDTQYF.

This clone was observed a few times. This rearrangement joins TRBV4-2 to TRBJ1-1, with no clear D. Germline CDR1 LGHNA, CDR2 YNFKEQ. Trimming removed 1 base from V and 2 bases from J, with 11 bases in between. This CDR3 has 15 amino acids. CDR3 DNA: TGTGCCAGCAGCCAAGTGGCACAACGCAACACTGAAGCTTTCTTT. Translation: CASSQVAQRNTEAFF.

This clone was detected a few times. The chain uses TRBV20-1 and TRBJ1-1, with D possibly being TRBD1 (5 bases). Per the germline V gene, CDR1 is DFQATT and CDR2 is SNEGSKA (reference sequence). The CDR3 loop spans 10 amino acids. V lost 6 bases, J lost 10 bases, and 12 bases lay in between. The CDR3 sequence is CSAPGPAAFF. CDR3 nucleotides: TGCAGTGCCCCGGGGCCGGCAGCTTTCTTT.

This rearrangement joins TRBV4-2 to TRBJ1-5; TRBD1 matches at 8 bases. The germline gives CDR1 LGHNA, CDR2 YNFKEQ. The CDR3 covers 16 residues. Trimming at V came to 3 bases and at J to 5 bases, leaving 9 bases not matched to a gene. CDR3 sequence: CASSQYGQGVDQPQHF. CDR3 DNA sequence: TGTGCCAGCAGCCAGTATGGACAGGGTGTTGATCAGCCCCAGCATTTT.

As to this clone: Other DNA sequences in the sample encode the same CDR3. The chain couples TRBV30 to TRBJ2-7, with TRBD2 matching 10 bases. The V and J ends lost 3 bases and 4 bases, in that order; junction bases with no gene match: 3. There are 13 residues in the CDR3. Germline loops: CDR1 GTSNPN, CDR2 SVGIG (reference sequence). CDR3 amino acids: CAWSLAGVYEQYF. CDR3 coding DNA: TGTGCCTGGAGCCTAGCGGGAGTGTACGAGCAGTACTTC.

This chain joins TRBV5-1 and TRBJ1-1, with 7 bases matching TRBD1. The germline V gene has CDR1 SGHRS and CDR2 YFSETQ. The ends lost 4 bases at V and 2 bases at J; junction bases unmatched: 8. The length of the CDR3 is 15 residues. The CDR3 coding sequence is TGCGCCAGCAGCCCCGGACAGGCCTACAACACTGAAGCTTTCTTT. Translation: CASSPGQAYNTEAFF.

Concerning this clone: The same CDR3 is also encoded by other DNA sequences in this sample. The chain couples TRBV18 to TRBJ2-3, with D possibly called TRBD1 or TRBD2 (5 bases each). The ends were cut back, 3 bases at V and 0 bases at J, with 10 bases in the middle. CDR3 length: 15 residues. The V gene's germline CDR1 is KGHSH and CDR2 LQKENI. In nucleotides, the CDR3 is TGTGCCAGCTCACCTCCGGGACGCAGCACAGATACGCAGTATTTT. Protein product: CASSPPGRSTDTQYF.

This clone was recorded once. The chain has TRBV25-1 and TRBJ2-3; perhaps TRBD1 as D (5 bases). V lost 4 bases, J lost 2 bases, and 10 bases lay in between. CDR1 and CDR2 from the germline V gene are MGHDK and SYGVNS. The CDR3 totals 14 residues. CDR3 nucleotides: TGTGCCAGCAGTGCGACAGCGCTCACAGATACGCAGTATTTT. Translation gives CASSATALTDTQYF. The variable domain in full, completed from reference TRBV25-1 and TRBJ2-3, reads EADIYQTPRYLVIGTGKKITLECSQTMGHDKMYWYQQDPGMELHLIHYSYGVNSTEKGDLSSESTVSRIRTEHFPLTLESARPSHTSQYLCASSATALTDTQYFGPGTRLTVL.

The chain combines TRBV2 with TRBJ2-1; 8 positions match TRBD2. Looked up from germline, CDR1 is SNHLY and CDR2 is FYNNEI. This CDR3 is built from 16 residues. Trimming at V came to 6 bases and at J to 0 bases, leaving 7 bases not matched to a gene. CDR3 nucleotides: TGTGCCAGCAGACGACTGAGCGGGAGCTCCTACAATGAGCAGTTCTTC. Amino acid sequence: CASRRLSGSSYNEQFF.

V usage is TRBV5-1 and J usage is TRBJ1-1, with D unclear. Trimming cost V 2 bases and J 1 base, with 12 bases left between them. The CDR3 extends over 15 amino acids. Germline CDR1 reads SGHRS; CDR2 reads YFSETQ. CDR3 amino acids: CASSFIGQTNTEAFF. The CDR3 region has the DNA TGCGCCAGCAGCTTTATTGGGCAGACGAACACTGAAGCTTTCTTT.

This chain uses TRBV28 with TRBJ1-6; D is undetermined. In germline, CDR1 is MDHEN, CDR2 SYDVKM. The V and J ends lost 6 bases and 11 bases respectively, with 2 bases between them. There are 9 residues in the CDR3. The CDR3 reads CASRPPLHF. The DNA of the CDR3 is TGTGCCAGCAGACCACCCCTCCACTTT.

Concerning this clone: The same CDR3 can be traced to other DNA sequences in this sample. The chain has TRBV2 and TRBJ2-7, with 8 nucleotides matching TRBD1. Germline V gene data show CDR1 as SNHLY and CDR2 as FYNNEI. With V trimmed by 3 bases and J by 3 bases, 1 base remained unmatched. This CDR3 is 13 amino acids long. CDR3: CASSDGTGYEQYF. CDR3 coding DNA: TGTGCCAGCAGTGACGGGACAGGCTACGAGCAGTACTTC.

The CDR3 loop is CASSSRQAGGNIQYF. The CDR3, as DNA: TGTGCCAGCAGCTCCCGCCAAGCAGGGGGAAACATTCAGTACTTC. This chain connects TRBV7-2 to TRBJ2-4, with TRBD1 matching over 7 bases. CDR1 and CDR2 from the germline V gene are SGHTA and FQGNSA. This CDR3 region has 15 residues. V gave up 4 bases and J gave up 6 bases; unmatched junction bases: 9.

J is TRBJ2-1 and V is TRBV27; D remains ambiguous. V was trimmed by 8 bases and J by 2 bases, leaving 16 bases between them. CDR1 and CDR2 from the germline V gene are MNHEY and SMNVEV (reference sequence). The CDR3 spans 15 residues. The CDR3 coding sequence is TGTGCCAGCCCTCGAAATGACTCGGCCTACAATGAGCAGTTCTTC. This translates into CASPRNDSAYNEQFF.

This clone was observed once. Distinct nucleotide sequences in the sample also encode this CDR3. The chain has TRBV7-3 and TRBJ2-5; 7 bases are shared with TRBD2. Germline V gene sequence: CDR1 SGHTA, CDR2 FQGTGA. Trimming cost V 2 bases and J 2 bases; bases outside gene matches: 2. The CDR3 is 14 amino acids. The CDR3 loop is CASSLSSGQETQYF. The CDR3 bases are TGTGCCAGCAGCTTATCTAGCGGACAAGAGACCCAGTACTTC.

The table lists this clone with a count of one. Different DNA sequences within this sample yield the same CDR3. This rearrangement joins TRBV10-3 to TRBJ1-2; no reliable D call. Germline V gives CDR1 ENHRY, CDR2 SYGVKD. Trimming stripped 4 bases from V and 1 base from J, with 7 bases between. CDR3 size: 13 residues. This CDR3 is CAISAGINYGYTF. CDR3 in DNA: TGTGCCATCAGTGCCGGGATTAACTATGGCTACACCTTC.

V gene TRBV4-1 combines with J gene TRBJ2-5; 11 bases fit TRBD2. Losses at the gene ends were 3 bases for V and 2 bases for J; bases not matched to a gene: 5. This CDR3 spans 16 amino acids. Germline CDR1 and CDR2: MGHRA and YSYEKL. CDR3 nucleotides: TGCGCCAGCAGCCAGCAACTAGCGGGAGATCAAGAGACCCAGTACTTC. Protein sequence: CASSQQLAGDQETQYF.

V usage is TRBV30 and J usage is TRBJ1-4; unclear D gene. Trimming pared 4 bases from V and 5 bases from J, leaving 11 bases between. This CDR3 contains 13 residues. CDR1 is GTSNPN and CDR2 is SVGIG in the germline V gene (reference sequence). The CDR3 loop reads CAWTPGENEKLFF. In DNA, the CDR3 is TGTGCCTGGACCCCCGGGGAGAATGAAAAACTGTTTTTT.

This clone was seen a few times. The genes are TRBV30 and TRBJ1-4; 7 bases line up with TRBD1. This CDR3 comprises 14 residues. Looked up from germline, CDR1 is GTSNPN and CDR2 is SVGIG (reference sequence). Germline trimming cut 3 bases from V and 7 bases from J; bases unmatched to any gene: 8. In DNA form, the CDR3 reads TGTGCCTGGAGCTCAGGGGGTATCGGTGAAAAACTGTTTTTT. Translated, it gives CAWSSGGIGEKLFF.

The chain has TRBV25-1 and TRBJ2-7; maybe TRBD1 (5 bases). Germline CDR1 MGHDK, CDR2 SYGVNS. The CDR3 totals 13 residues. Trimming pared 8 bases from V and 6 bases from J, leaving 17 bases between. CDR3 residues: CASRPGSSGEQYF. In DNA form, the CDR3 reads TGTGCCAGCCGCCCAGGGTCCTCCGGCGAGCAGTACTTC.

Comments on this clone: Other DNA sequences of this sample code for an identical CDR3. V usage is TRBV11-2 and J usage is TRBJ2-2, with TRBD2 as a possible D gene (5 bases). The CDR3 has 14 amino acids. Per germline, CDR1 SGHAT and CDR2 FQNNGV. The V end lost 5 bases, the J end lost 2 bases, and 9 bases lay between the germline ends. Here the CDR3 DNA reads TGTGCCAGCAGCCCCAGGACTAACACCGGGGAGCTGTTTTTT. Its translation is CASSPRTNTGELFF. Looking up the rest from reference TRBV11-2 and TRBJ2-2 gives the full variable domain: EAGVAQSPRYKIIEKRQSVAFWCNPISGHATLYWYQQILGQGPKLLIQFQNNGVVDDSQLPKDRFSAERLKGVDSTLKIQPAKLEDSAVYLCASSPRTNTGELFFGEGSRLTVL.

The chain employs TRBV5-1 and TRBJ2-1; D is perhaps TRBD1 (8 bases). The CDR3 has 13 amino acids. V was pared by 7 bases and J by 7 bases, with 15 bases between. The germline CDR1 and CDR2 sequences are SGHRS and YFSETQ. The CDR3 region has the DNA TGCGCCAGCGCTCTACAGGGGGGGAATGAGCAGTTCTTC. Translation gives CASALQGGNEQFF.

This clone was picked up one time. V gene TRBV6-6 combines with J gene TRBJ1-5; D uncertain. This CDR3 is built from 16 residues. Trimming removed 4 bases from V and 0 bases from J, with 13 bases in between. Germline CDR1 and CDR2: MNHNY and SVGAGI (reference sequence). The CDR3 sequence is CASSLTDGDSNQPQHF. The CDR3 DNA sequence: TGTGCCAGCAGTTTAACGGACGGGGATAGCAATCAGCCCCAGCATTTT.

The rearrangement links TRBV28 to TRBJ2-5; 8 bases are a match to TRBD2. Trimming cost V 1 base and J 4 bases; bases outside gene matches: 5. CDR1 MDHEN and CDR2 SYDVKM come from the germline V gene. The CDR3 spans 15 residues. This CDR3 is CASSLFPSGLETQYF. The DNA for the CDR3 is TGTGCCAGCAGTTTATTTCCTAGCGGGTTAGAGACCCAGTACTTC.

This chain links TRBV4-1 with TRBJ2-5, with unresolved D. The closer fit of TRBJ2-7 to the DNA end suggests the J call may be wrong. The CDR3 is 14 amino acids. CDR1 and CDR2 from the germline V gene are MGHRA and YSYEKL. CDR3 in DNA: TGCGCCAGCAGCCAGAGGAACACCCCCTACGAGCAGTACTTC. Encoded protein: CASSQRNTPYEQYF.